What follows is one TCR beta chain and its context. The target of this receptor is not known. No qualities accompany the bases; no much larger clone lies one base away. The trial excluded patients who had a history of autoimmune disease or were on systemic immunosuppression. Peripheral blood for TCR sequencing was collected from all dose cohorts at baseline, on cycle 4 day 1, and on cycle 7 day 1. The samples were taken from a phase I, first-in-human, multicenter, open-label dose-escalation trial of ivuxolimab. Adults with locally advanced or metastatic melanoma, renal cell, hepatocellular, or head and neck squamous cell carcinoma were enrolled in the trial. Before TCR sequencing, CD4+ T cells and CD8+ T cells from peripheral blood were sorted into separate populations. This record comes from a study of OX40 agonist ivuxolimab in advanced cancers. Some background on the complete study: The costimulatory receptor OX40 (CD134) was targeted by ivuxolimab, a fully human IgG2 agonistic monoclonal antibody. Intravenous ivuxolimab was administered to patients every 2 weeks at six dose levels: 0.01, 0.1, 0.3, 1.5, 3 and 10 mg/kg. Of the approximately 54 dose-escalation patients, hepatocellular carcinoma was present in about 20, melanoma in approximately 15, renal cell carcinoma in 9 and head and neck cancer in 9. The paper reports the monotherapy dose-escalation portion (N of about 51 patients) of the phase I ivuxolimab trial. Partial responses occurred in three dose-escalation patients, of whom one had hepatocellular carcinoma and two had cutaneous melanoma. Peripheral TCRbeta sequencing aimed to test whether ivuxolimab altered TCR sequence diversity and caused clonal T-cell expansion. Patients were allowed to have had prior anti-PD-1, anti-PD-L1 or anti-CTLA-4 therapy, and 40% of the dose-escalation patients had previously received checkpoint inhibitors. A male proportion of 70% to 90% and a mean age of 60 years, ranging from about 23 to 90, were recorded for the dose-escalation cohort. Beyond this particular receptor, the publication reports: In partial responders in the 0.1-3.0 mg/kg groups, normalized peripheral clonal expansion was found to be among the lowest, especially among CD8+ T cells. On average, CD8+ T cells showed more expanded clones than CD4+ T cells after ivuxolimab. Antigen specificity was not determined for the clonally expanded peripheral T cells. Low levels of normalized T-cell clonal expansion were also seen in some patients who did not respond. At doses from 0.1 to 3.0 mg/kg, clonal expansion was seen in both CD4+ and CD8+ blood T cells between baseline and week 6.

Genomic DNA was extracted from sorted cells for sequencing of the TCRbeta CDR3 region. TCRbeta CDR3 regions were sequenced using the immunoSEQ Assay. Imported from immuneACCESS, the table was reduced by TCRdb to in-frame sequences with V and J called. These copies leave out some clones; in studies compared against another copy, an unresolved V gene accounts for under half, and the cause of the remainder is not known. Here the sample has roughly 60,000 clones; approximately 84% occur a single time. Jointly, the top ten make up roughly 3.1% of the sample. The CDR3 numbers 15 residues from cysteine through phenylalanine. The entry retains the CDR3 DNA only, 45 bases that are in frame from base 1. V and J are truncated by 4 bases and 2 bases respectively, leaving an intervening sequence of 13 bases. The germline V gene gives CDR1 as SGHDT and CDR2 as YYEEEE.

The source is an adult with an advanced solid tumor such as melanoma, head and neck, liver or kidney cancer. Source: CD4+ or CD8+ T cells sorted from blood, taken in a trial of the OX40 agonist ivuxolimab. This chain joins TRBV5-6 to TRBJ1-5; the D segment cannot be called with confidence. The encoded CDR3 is CASSPCLEGNQPQHF. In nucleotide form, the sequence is TGTGCCAGCAGCCCGTGTCTTGAGGGCAATCAGCCCCAGCATTTT.